This record covers a single T cell receptor (beta chain). Antigen: not known. Arm-PCR of CDR3 regions and iRepertoire HTBI primers were used to build TCR beta libraries. Each CDR3 protein is one row after TCRdb ran MiXCR on the multiplex PCR reads. Of about 370,000 distinct CDR3 sequences in the sample, around 16% were seen once. The data stem from a study of regulatory T cells in long-lasting Graves disease. Overall study findings and caveats: Persistent disease exhibited a predilection for TRBV28, TRBJ1-2 and TRBJ2-5. Possibly, accuracy suffered from the small sample size.

Germline assignment: CDR1 MNHNS and CDR2 SASEGT. The CDR3 runs 14 residues. Trimming removed 6 bases from V and 8 bases from J; junction bases left unmatched: 5. The time point was: newly diagnosed GD, antithyroid drugs for less than 3 months. From RNA extracted from PBMCs, the TCR library was made. Graves' disease diagnoses used American Thyroid Association guidelines. An endocrinology unit in Xi'an, China, supplied the patients. The receptor was isolated from a female donor with Graves disease. The source was peripheral blood mononuclear cells (PBMCs), collected at new diagnosis, from a patient treated with antithyroid drugs. The rearrangement uses TRBV6-1 and TRBJ1-4; 11 bases match TRBD1. The CDR3 coding sequence is TGTGCCAGCAGCGGACAGGGGGCGCGGGAAAAACTGTTTTTT. Its protein product is CASSGQGAREKLFF.